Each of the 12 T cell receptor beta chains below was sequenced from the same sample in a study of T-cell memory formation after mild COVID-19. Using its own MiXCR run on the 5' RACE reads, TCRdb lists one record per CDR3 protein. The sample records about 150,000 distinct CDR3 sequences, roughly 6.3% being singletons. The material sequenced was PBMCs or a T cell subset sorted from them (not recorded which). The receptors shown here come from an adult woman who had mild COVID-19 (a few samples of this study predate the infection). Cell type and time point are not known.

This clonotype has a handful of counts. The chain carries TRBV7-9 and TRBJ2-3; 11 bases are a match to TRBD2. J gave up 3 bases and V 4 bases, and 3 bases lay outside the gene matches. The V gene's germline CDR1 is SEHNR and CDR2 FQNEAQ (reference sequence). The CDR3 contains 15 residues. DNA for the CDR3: TGTGCCAGCAGCTATGGGACTAGCGGTACAGATACGCAGTATTTT. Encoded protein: CASSYGTSGTDTQYF.

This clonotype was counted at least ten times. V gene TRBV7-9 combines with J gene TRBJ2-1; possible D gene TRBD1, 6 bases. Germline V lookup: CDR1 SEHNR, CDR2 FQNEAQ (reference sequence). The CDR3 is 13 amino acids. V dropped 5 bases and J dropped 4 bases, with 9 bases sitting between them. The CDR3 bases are TGTGCCAGCAGCCGCGGACAGTACAATGAGCAGTTCTTC. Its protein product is CASSRGQYNEQFF.

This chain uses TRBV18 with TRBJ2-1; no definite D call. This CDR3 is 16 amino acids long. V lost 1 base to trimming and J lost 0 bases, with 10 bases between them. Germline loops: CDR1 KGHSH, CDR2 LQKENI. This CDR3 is CASSPQEYDSYNEQFF. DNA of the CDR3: TGTGCCAGCTCACCACAAGAATACGACTCCTACAATGAGCAGTTCTTC.

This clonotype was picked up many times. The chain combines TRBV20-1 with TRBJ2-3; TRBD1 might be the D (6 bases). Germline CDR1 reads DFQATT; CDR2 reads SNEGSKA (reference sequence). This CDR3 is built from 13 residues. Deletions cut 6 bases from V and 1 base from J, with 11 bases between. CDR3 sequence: CSALDRRTDTQYF. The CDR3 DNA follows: TGCAGTGCCCTGGACAGACGCACAGATACGCAGTATTTT.

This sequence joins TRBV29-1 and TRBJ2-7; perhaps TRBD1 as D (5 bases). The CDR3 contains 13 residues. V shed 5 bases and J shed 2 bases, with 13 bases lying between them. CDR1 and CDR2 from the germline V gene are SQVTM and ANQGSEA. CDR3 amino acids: CSVSGKGTYEQYF. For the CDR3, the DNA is TGCAGCGTTTCAGGGAAGGGAACCTACGAGCAGTACTTC.

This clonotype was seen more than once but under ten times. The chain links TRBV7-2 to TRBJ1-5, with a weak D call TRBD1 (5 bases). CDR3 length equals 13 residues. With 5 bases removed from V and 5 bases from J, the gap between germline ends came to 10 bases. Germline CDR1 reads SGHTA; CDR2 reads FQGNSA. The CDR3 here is CASSRDGDQPQHF. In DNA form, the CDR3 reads TGTGCCAGCAGCCGGGACGGAGATCAGCCCCAGCATTTT.

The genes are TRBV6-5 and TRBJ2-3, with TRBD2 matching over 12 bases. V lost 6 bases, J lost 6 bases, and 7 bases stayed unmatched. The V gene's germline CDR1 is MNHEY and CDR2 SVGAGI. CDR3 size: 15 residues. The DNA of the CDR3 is TGTGCCAGCAGGGCAACTAGCGGGAGGCTTGATACGCAGTATTTT. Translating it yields CASRATSGRLDTQYF.

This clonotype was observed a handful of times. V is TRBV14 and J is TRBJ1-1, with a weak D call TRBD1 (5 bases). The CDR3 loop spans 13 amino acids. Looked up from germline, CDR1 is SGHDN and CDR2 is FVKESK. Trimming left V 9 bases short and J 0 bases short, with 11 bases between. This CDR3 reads CASARALNTEAFF. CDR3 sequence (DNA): TGTGCCAGTGCCAGGGCCCTGAACACTGAAGCTTTCTTT.

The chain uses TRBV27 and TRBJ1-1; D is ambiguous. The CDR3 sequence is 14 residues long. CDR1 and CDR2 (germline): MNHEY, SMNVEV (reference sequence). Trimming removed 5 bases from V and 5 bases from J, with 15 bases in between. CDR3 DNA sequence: TGTGCCAGCAGTGGCATCTACCGGGGAACTGAAGCTTTCTTT. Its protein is CASSGIYRGTEAFF.

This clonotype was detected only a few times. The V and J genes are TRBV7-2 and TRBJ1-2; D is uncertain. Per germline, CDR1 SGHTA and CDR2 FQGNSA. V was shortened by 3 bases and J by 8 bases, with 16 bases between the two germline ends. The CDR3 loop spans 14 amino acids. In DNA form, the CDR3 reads TGTGCCAGCAGCTTGGGTGACGCCCGCGGGGGCTACACCTTC. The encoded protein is CASSLGDARGGYTF.

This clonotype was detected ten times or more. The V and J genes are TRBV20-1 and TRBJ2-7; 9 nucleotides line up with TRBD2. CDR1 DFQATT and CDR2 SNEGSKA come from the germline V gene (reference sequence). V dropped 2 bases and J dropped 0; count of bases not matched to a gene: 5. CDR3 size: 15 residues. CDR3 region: CSARKLAGNSYEQYF. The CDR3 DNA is TGCAGTGCTAGAAAACTAGCGGGTAACTCCTACGAGCAGTACTTC.

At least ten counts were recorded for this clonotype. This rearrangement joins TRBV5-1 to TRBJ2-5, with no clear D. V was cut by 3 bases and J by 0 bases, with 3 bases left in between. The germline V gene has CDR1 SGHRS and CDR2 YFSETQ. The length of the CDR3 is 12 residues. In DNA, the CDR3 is TGCGCCAGCAGCTCAAACCAAGAGACCCAGTACTTC. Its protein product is CASSSNQETQYF.